Reported below is one T cell receptor (beta chain). The data stem from a study of blood T cell repertoires in COVID-19. Study in general: Some COVID-19 samples were acute and others convalescent; all came from the United States, Italy and Spain. PBMCs, B-cell-depleted T cells, or T cells were the source of the cDNA or gDNA that made up the material.

This table comes from immunoSEQ multiplex PCR, and its TCRdb copy is limited to in-frame clones, with some not included. The sample records roughly 36,000 clones, approximately 90% being singletons. Germline V gene lookup returns CDR1 MNHNY and CDR2 SVGAGI (reference sequence). The junction had 7 bases not matched to a gene; V was cut back by 5 bases and J by 1 base. CDR3 length: 16 residues. The rearrangement joins TRBV6-6 to TRBJ2-3, with 9 bases matching TRBD2. The clonotype originates from a man in his fifties or sixties with active or convalescent COVID-19. The specimen was peripheral blood. As DNA, the CDR3 is TGTGCCAGCAGTCCTCAGCGGGGGGCACGCACAGATACGCAGTATTTT. This sequence encodes CASSPQRGARTDTQYF.